These 15 T cell receptor beta chains originate from one sample sequenced in a study of T-cell reconstitution after alpha-beta-depleted transplantation in children. Unique molecular identifiers were incorporated during preparation of the TCRbeta library. TCRdb called the PCR reads again in MiXCR, with one record for every CDR3 protein. Among about 460,000 distinct CDR3 sequences listed, under 15% were seen once. The source material was PBMCs from the stem cell graft donor, sampled from the stem cell graft. These receptors were collected from a human donor who donated a stem cell graft to a child with combined immunodeficiency.

The chain employs TRBV18 and TRBJ2-7; 7 bases align to TRBD1. The germline V gene has CDR1 KGHSH and CDR2 LQKENI. Trimming took 0 bases from V and 2 from J; bases not matched to a gene: 7. The CDR3 is 16 residues long. In nucleotides, the CDR3 is TGTGCCAGCTCACCACCGGGACAGAGTCCTCCCTACGAGCAGTACTTC. This translates into CASSPPGQSPPYEQYF.

Ten or more counts support this clonotype. The chain joins TRBV12-3 or TRBV12-4 to TRBJ2-7; D not certain. The CDR3 consists of 14 residues. The V end lost 5 bases, the J end lost 1 base, and 12 bases lay between the germline ends. Written as DNA, the CDR3 is TGTGCCAGCAGTCGAGACTCGAGTTCCTACGAGCAGTACTTC. Protein: CASSRDSSSYEQYF.

This clonotype came up many times. CDR3 nucleotide sequence: TGTGCCAGCATTATTGAACGTGAGCAGTTCTTC. As protein: CASIIEREQFF. V is TRBV6-1 and J is TRBJ2-1; D uncertain. The germline V gene encodes CDR1 MNHNS and CDR2 SASEGT. Trimming took 7 bases from V and 9 from J, leaving 10 bases between them. The CDR3 runs 11 residues.

This clonotype has just a few counts. The chain couples TRBV7-2 to TRBJ2-7; unclear D gene. The CDR3 sequence is 14 residues long. Deletions cut 1 base from V and 6 bases from J, with 13 bases between. Per the germline V gene, CDR1 is SGHTA and CDR2 is FQGNSA. CDR3 residues: CASSLETNSGEQYF. The CDR3 DNA follows: TGTGCCAGCAGCTTAGAAACTAATTCAGGCGAGCAGTACTTC.

This clonotype was detected ten times or more. The gene calls are TRBV10-3 and TRBJ2-7, with D perhaps TRBD1 (6 bases). Trimming removed 2 bases from V and 5 bases from J, with 16 bases in between. Germline lookup yields CDR1 ENHRY and CDR2 SYGVKD. This CDR3 has 15 amino acids. Here the CDR3 reads CAISEHLQGSNEQYF. The CDR3 region has the DNA TGTGCCATCAGTGAGCATTTACAGGGCTCTAACGAGCAGTACTTC.

This clonotype occurred once. Given a much more abundant clone one base away, this may be a read error. This sequence joins TRBV5-1 and TRBJ2-4; 7 nucleotides match TRBD1. The germline V gene encodes CDR1 SGHRS and CDR2 YFSETQ. The CDR3 is made up of 13 amino acids. CDR3 region: CASSQQTGNIRYF. The CDR3 region has the DNA TGCGCCAGCAGCCAACAGACAGGGAACATTCGGTACTTC.

This clonotype was recorded a few times. The chain has TRBV5-5 and TRBJ2-4, with D hard to call. Per the germline V gene, CDR1 is SGHKS and CDR2 is YYEKEE (reference sequence). The V end lost 10 bases, the J end lost 7 bases, and 15 bases lay between the germline ends. The CDR3 has 12 amino acids. The DNA of the CDR3 is TGTGCCTCCGGTGAGATAGGTAACATTCAGTACTTC. This gives the protein CASGEIGNIQYF.

The chain carries TRBV7-8 and TRBJ1-1; D may be TRBD1 (5 bases). The V gene's germline CDR1 is SGHVS and CDR2 FQNEAQ. V lost 5 bases to trimming and J lost 4 bases, with 23 bases between them. The CDR3 spans 17 residues. In DNA, the CDR3 is TGTGCCAGCAGCCAAGCGACTGGTAGCCCGGGGGGCACTGAAGCTTTCTTT. It codes for CASSQATGSPGGTEAFF. Together with reference TRBV7-8 and TRBJ1-1, the CDR3 gives the full variable domain: GAGVSQSPRYKVAKRGQDVALRCDPISGHVSLFWYQQALGQGPEFLTYFQNEAQLDKSGLPSDRFFAERPEGSVSTLKIQRTQQEDSAVYLCASSQATGSPGGTEAFFGQGTRLTVV.

This clonotype came up a few times. The chain links TRBV4-3 to TRBJ2-2, with 7 nucleotides matching TRBD1. V was clipped by 0 bases and J by 0 bases; unmatched bases: 4. Germline lookup yields CDR1 LGHNA and CDR2 YSLEER. The CDR3 contains 17 residues. DNA for the CDR3: TGCGCCAGCAGCCAAGATAGGACAGGCTCGAACACCGGGGAGCTGTTTTTT. It yields the protein CASSQDRTGSNTGELFF.

This rearrangement joins TRBV6-1 to TRBJ1-5; D ambiguous. Trimming pared 5 bases from V and 7 bases from J, leaving 12 bases between. CDR3 length equals 13 residues. Germline V gene sequence: CDR1 MNHNS, CDR2 SASEGT. The CDR3 here is CASSLRYGQPQHF. The CDR3 DNA sequence: TGTGCCAGCAGTCTTCGCTATGGACAGCCCCAGCATTTT.

V and J are TRBV10-3 and TRBJ2-1, with 8 bases that match TRBD2. This CDR3 has 15 residues. After removal of 5 bases from V and 4 bases from J, the junction contained 7 bases not matched to a gene. The germline V gene has CDR1 ENHRY and CDR2 SYGVKD. For the CDR3, the DNA is TGTGCCATCAGTCCGACTAGCGACCCTTACAATGAGCAGTTCTTC. Protein sequence: CAISPTSDPYNEQFF.

This clonotype was counted only a few times. CDR3 sequence reads: CASSKLLSSYNEQFF. The CDR3 coding sequence is TGTGCCAGCAGCAAACTCCTGAGCTCCTACAATGAGCAGTTCTTC. The rearrangement joins TRBV3-1 to TRBJ2-1; D ambiguous. From germline, CDR1 is LGHDT and CDR2 YNNKEL (reference sequence). The V end was cut by 5 bases, the J end by 0 bases, with 11 bases between. This CDR3 has 15 amino acids.

This clonotype was recorded a few times. The gene calls are TRBV7-2 and TRBJ2-1; D may correspond to TRBD1 or TRBD2 (5 bases each). Trimming took 3 bases from V and 3 from J, leaving 27 bases between them. Germline V gene sequence: CDR1 SGHTA, CDR2 FQGNSA. This CDR3 is built from 20 residues. The CDR3 loop is CASSFRGPQQDYRGYNEQFF. Here the CDR3 DNA reads TGTGCCAGCAGCTTTCGCGGGCCCCAACAGGATTATCGAGGCTACAATGAGCAGTTCTTC.

This clonotype was found a few times. The chain employs TRBV6-1 and TRBJ2-5; D gene uncertain. The germline V and J ends were trimmed by 8 bases and 7 bases, with 14 bases remaining between them. Germline loops: CDR1 MNHNS, CDR2 SASEGT. The CDR3 covers 12 residues. The CDR3 sequence: CASGQTPGTQYF. CDR3 nucleotides: TGTGCCAGCGGCCAGACTCCGGGGACCCAGTACTTC.

This clonotype was counted ten times or more. The rearrangement joins TRBV6-2 or TRBV6-3 to TRBJ2-1, with TRBD2 matching 9 bases. This CDR3 spans 15 amino acids. Germline V gives CDR1 MNHEY, CDR2 SVGEGT. Trimming cost V 3 bases and J 7 bases; bases outside gene matches: 7. The CDR3 sequence is CASSYPLRGGNEQFF. The CDR3 coding sequence is TGTGCCAGCAGTTATCCTCTGCGGGGGGGTAATGAGCAGTTCTTC.